The TCR beta chain described here comes from a study of identical twins. TCRdb reprocessed the 5' RACE reads with MiXCR, giving one entry per CDR3 protein. The table has around 340,000 distinct CDR3 sequences, around an eighth seen once. The CDR3 is 13 residues long. Looked up from germline, CDR1 is MNHEY and CDR2 is SMNVEV (reference sequence). The ends were cut back, 2 bases at V and 6 bases at J, with 8 bases in the middle. Another study also made use of these data, one on yellow fever vaccine responses in identical twins.

The clonotype was recovered from a woman aged 18 to 35 in good health. The V call is TRBV27, the J call TRBJ2-1; tentatively, D is TRBD2 (5 bases). Sample: CD8+ T cells sorted from blood. As DNA, the CDR3 is TGTGCCAGCAGTTTACGAGGGATCAATGAGCAGTTCTTC. Translating it yields CASSLRGINEQFF.